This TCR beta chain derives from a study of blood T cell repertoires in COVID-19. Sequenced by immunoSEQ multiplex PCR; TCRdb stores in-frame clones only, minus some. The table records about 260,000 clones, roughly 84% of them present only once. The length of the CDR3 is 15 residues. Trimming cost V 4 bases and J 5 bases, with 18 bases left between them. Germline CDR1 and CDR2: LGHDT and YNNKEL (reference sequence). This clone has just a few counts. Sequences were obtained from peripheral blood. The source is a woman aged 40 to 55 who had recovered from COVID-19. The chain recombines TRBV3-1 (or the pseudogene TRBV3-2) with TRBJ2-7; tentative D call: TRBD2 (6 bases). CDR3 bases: TGTGCCAGCAGCCCTGGGAGGCTTGGTGATCACGAGCAGTACTTC. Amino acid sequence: CASSPGRLGDHEQYF.